This entry lists 17 T cell receptor beta chains sequenced from one sample in a study of OX40 agonist ivuxolimab in advanced cancers. The method was immunoSEQ multiplex PCR; TCRdb's version includes in-frame clones alone and lacks a portion of them. The data contain about 74,000 clones, roughly 80% of them seen just once; the ten biggest clones take up less than 2.5%. The sample was CD4+ or CD8+ T cells sorted from blood, taken in a trial of the OX40 agonist ivuxolimab. Source of these receptors: an adult with an advanced solid tumor such as melanoma, head and neck, liver or kidney cancer.

The chain combines TRBV5-4 with TRBJ2-7, with TRBD1 matching over 9 bases. Germline CDR1 and CDR2: SGHNT and YYREEE (reference sequence). With V trimmed by 0 bases and J by 3 bases, 4 bases remained unmatched. This CDR3 is built from 15 residues. The CDR3 is CASSLDRGRSYEQYF. CDR3 sequence (DNA): TGTGCCAGCAGCTTGGACAGGGGGCGCAGCTACGAGCAGTACTTC.

The chain carries TRBV21-1 and TRBJ1-6. TRBV21-1 has pseudogene status. CDR3 length: 20 amino acids. The DNA of the CDR3 is TGTGCCAGCAGCAAAGAAGTCTGGCCTTCTTCGAGCTCCTATAATTCACCCCTCCACTTT. Amino acids: CASSKEVWPSSSSYNSPLHF.

Only one count was recorded for this clone. The V and J genes are TRBV29-1 and TRBJ1-1; the D is unclear. V dropped 1 base and J dropped 2 bases, with 11 bases sitting between them. This CDR3 region has 14 residues. Germline V gene lookup returns CDR1 SQVTM and CDR2 ANQGSEA. The CDR3 spells CSVEGGNLNTEAFF. The CDR3 coding sequence is TGCAGCGTTGAAGGCGGCAACTTAAACACTGAAGCTTTCTTT.

V usage is TRBV11-2 and J usage is TRBJ2-5; TRBD1 matches 9 bases. Germline V gives CDR1 SGHAT, CDR2 FQNNGV. J lost 7 bases, V lost 3 bases, and 3 bases had no gene match. This CDR3 contains 13 residues. The CDR3 is CASSFDRGGTQYF. Here the CDR3 DNA reads TGTGCCAGCAGCTTTGACAGGGGGGGGACCCAGTACTTC.

The chain joins TRBV2 to TRBJ1-5; TRBD1 aligns across 8 bases. The V gene end was trimmed by 7 bases and the J gene end by 2 bases; junction bases not matched to a gene: 4. The CDR3 runs 14 residues. Germline V lookup: CDR1 SNHLY, CDR2 FYNNEI. Written as DNA, the CDR3 is TGTGCCAGCAACCCGGGACAGGGCAATCAGCCCCAGCATTTT. Translation gives CASNPGQGNQPQHF.

The CDR3 loop is CASSDSFSTDTQYF. CDR3 bases: TGTGCCAGCAGTGACTCGTTCAGCACAGATACGCAGTATTTT. V is TRBV6-4 and J is TRBJ2-3; D unresolved. Germline-derived CDR1 and CDR2 are MRHNA and SNTAGT. V was shortened by 0 bases and J by 0 bases, with 4 bases between the two germline ends. This CDR3 region has 14 residues.

The V call is TRBV6-5, the J call TRBJ1-2; D remains ambiguous. With 4 bases removed from V and 7 bases from J, the gap between germline ends came to 13 bases. The CDR3 consists of 13 residues. CDR1 and CDR2 from the germline V gene are MNHEY and SVGAGI. CDR3: CASSLGRVFGYTF. The CDR3, as DNA: TGTGCCAGCAGTTTGGGAAGAGTCTTTGGCTACACCTTC.

The genes are TRBV2 and TRBJ2-1; D may be TRBD2 (6 bases). Germline loops: CDR1 SNHLY, CDR2 FYNNEI. The CDR3 is 15 residues long. Trimming removed 6 bases from V and 7 bases from J, with 19 bases in between. The CDR3 DNA is TGTGCCAGCAGGGCTCTAGCGTCACAAGGGAATGAGCAGTTCTTC. It is translated as CASRALASQGNEQFF.

This clone was detected only a few times. This chain joins TRBV5-3 and TRBJ2-5; no clear D. TRBV5-3 is treated as an ORF (open reading frame) with a function not yet certain. The CDR3 contains 9 residues. The V gene lost 9 bases and the J gene lost 4 bases, with 4 bases spanning the gap. CDR3 sequence: CAILETQYF. The CDR3 DNA sequence: TGTGCCATACTAGAGACCCAGTACTTC.

The CDR3 loop is CASSADRGRVGGYTF. CDR3 in DNA: TGTGCCAGCAGCGCGGACAGGGGGCGGGTGGGTGGCTACACCTTC. The rearrangement joins TRBV9 to TRBJ1-2; 11 nucleotides line up with TRBD1. Looked up from germline, CDR1 is SGDLS and CDR2 is YYNGEE. This CDR3 spans 15 amino acids. V trimming: 3 bases; J trimming: 7 bases; junction bases outside the gene matches: 8.

The V and J genes are TRBV5-4 and TRBJ2-7; 14 nucleotides align to TRBD2. Germline loops: CDR1 SGHNT, CDR2 YYREEE (reference sequence). This CDR3 is 15 amino acids long. The J segment lost 3 bases and the V segment lost 4 bases, leaving 3 bases of the junction unmatched. The CDR3 here is CASSEGLAGDYEQYF. As DNA, the CDR3 is TGTGCCAGCAGCGAGGGACTAGCGGGGGACTACGAGCAGTACTTC.

The chain carries TRBV19 and TRBJ1-2, with a tentative D call TRBD1 (6 bases). Trimming left V 4 bases short and J 2 bases short, with 11 bases between. This CDR3 comprises 14 residues. The germline V gene encodes CDR1 LNHDA and CDR2 SQIVND (reference sequence). The CDR3 DNA reads as TGTGCCAGTAGTAGATACAGGGAGAACTATGGCTACACCTTC. This encodes CASSRYRENYGYTF.

This clone was detected only a few times. This chain joins TRBV4-3 and TRBJ2-1, with a possible D match to TRBD2 (6 bases). Germline assignment: CDR1 LGHNA and CDR2 YSLEER. The CDR3 is 16 residues long. The ends were cut back, 0 bases at V and 4 bases at J, with 13 bases in the middle. For the CDR3, the DNA is TGCGCCAGCAGCCAAGATGGTAGTGGGGGGTACAATGAGCAGTTCTTC. Protein: CASSQDGSGGYNEQFF.

V gene TRBV10-1 combines with J gene TRBJ1-1; possibly TRBD1 for D (6 bases). Germline assignment: CDR1 WNHNN and CDR2 SYGVQD (reference sequence). The CDR3 has 11 residues. Trimming took off 5 bases at V and 12 bases at J, with 13 bases between the two ends. This CDR3 reads CASSQGRGTFF. The CDR3 DNA follows: TGCGCCAGCAGTCAGGGGAGGGGAACTTTCTTT.

The chain links TRBV14 to TRBJ2-3; 11 bases match TRBD2. V shed 4 bases and J 2 bases; nucleotides not matched to a gene: 5. The CDR3 loop spans 16 amino acids. Per germline, CDR1 SGHDN and CDR2 FVKESK. In DNA, the CDR3 is TGTGCCAGCAGCCGGACTAGCGGGTTGAACACAGATACGCAGTATTTT. Protein: CASSRTSGLNTDTQYF.

The chain links TRBV28 to TRBJ2-1; 11 bases agree with TRBD1. V lost 7 bases to trimming and J lost 3 bases; unmatched junction nucleotides: 11. Germline lookup yields CDR1 MDHEN and CDR2 SYDVKM. This CDR3 spans 17 amino acids. The CDR3 sequence is CASTPDWTGGYYNEQFF. The CDR3 coding sequence is TGTGCCAGCACCCCGGATTGGACAGGGGGCTACTACAATGAGCAGTTCTTC.

The chain has TRBV28 and TRBJ1-5; D not certain. Germline-derived CDR1 and CDR2 are MDHEN and SYDVKM. This CDR3 is built from 12 residues. Trimming removed 6 bases from V and 8 bases from J, with 11 bases in between. The CDR3 reads CASRPTFEPQHF. The CDR3 DNA follows: TGTGCCAGCAGGCCCACCTTTGAGCCCCAGCATTTT.